Presented here are 14 T cell receptor beta chains from one specimen sequenced in a study of control samples from healthy donors and cancer patients. Produced via immunoSEQ multiplex PCR; TCRdb's table is partial and in-frame only. Of about 76,000 clones detected, around nine tenths appear once; the ten largest clones hold 8% to 10%. The material sequenced was PBMCs. The receptor set was obtained from a woman in her forties or fifties with colorectal cancer.

The V gene is TRBV6-5, the J gene TRBJ1-1, with a tentative D call TRBD1 (5 bases). Germline CDR1 MNHEY, CDR2 SVGAGI. The CDR3 sequence is 15 residues long. Trimming removed 2 bases at V and 0 bases at J, with 10 bases between. The CDR3 reads CASSYAGTVNTEAFF. As DNA, the CDR3 is TGTGCCAGCAGTTACGCCGGGACGGTGAACACTGAAGCTTTCTTT.

This chain connects TRBV2 to TRBJ2-3; perhaps TRBD1 as D (5 bases). V lost 5 bases to trimming and J lost 1 base, with 19 bases between them. The CDR3 is made up of 17 amino acids. From germline, CDR1 is SNHLY and CDR2 FYNNEI. CDR3 sequence reads: CASSPQGRSTRTDTQYF. The CDR3 nucleotides are TGTGCCAGCAGTCCCCAGGGTAGAAGCACACGCACAGATACGCAGTATTTT.

This clone is a singleton in its sample. V and J are TRBV4-1 and TRBJ1-2; 8 bases fit TRBD1. The V and J ends lost 2 bases and 4 bases, in that order; junction bases with no gene match: 9. This CDR3 region has 16 residues. Looked up from germline, CDR1 is MGHRA and CDR2 is YSYEKL. The CDR3 here is CASSQSGQGGAYGYTF. Written as DNA, the CDR3 is TGCGCCAGCAGCCAATCCGGACAGGGAGGTGCCTATGGCTACACCTTC.

The V gene is TRBV5-1, the J gene TRBJ2-5; TRBD1 is a possible D gene (6 bases). V was cut by 3 bases and J by 3 bases, with 12 bases left in between. The CDR3 is made up of 14 amino acids. Germline CDR1 reads SGHRS; CDR2 reads YFSETQ. This CDR3 is CASSWGTPKETQYF. The CDR3 DNA is TGCGCCAGCAGCTGGGGGACACCAAAAGAGACCCAGTACTTC.

This chain links TRBV18 with TRBJ1-5; no definite D call. V was cut by 3 bases and J by 0 bases, with 6 bases left in between. CDR3 length: 14 amino acids. Germline CDR1 and CDR2: KGHSH and LQKENI. CDR3 residues: CASSPGFSNQPQHF. CDR3 sequence (DNA): TGTGCCAGCTCACCGGGTTTTAGCAATCAGCCCCAGCATTTT.

The gene calls are TRBV24-1 and TRBJ2-5, with no clear D. Germline values: CDR1 KGHDR, CDR2 SFDVKD. V lost 0 bases to trimming and J lost 4 bases, with 5 bases between them. The CDR3 runs 13 residues. CDR3 in amino acids: CATSDLTPETQYF. CDR3 bases: TGTGCCACCAGTGATTTGACCCCAGAGACCCAGTACTTC.

This clone was counted once. This chain links TRBV7-6 with TRBJ1-2; TRBD1 is a possible D gene (6 bases). Between the trimmed V and J ends, which lost 6 bases and 2 bases, there was a span of 10 bases. The CDR3 totals 13 residues. Germline V gene sequence: CDR1 SGHVS, CDR2 FNYEAQ. This chain's CDR3 is CASSQDSNYGYTF. In DNA, the CDR3 is TGTGCCAGCAGTCAGGACAGCAACTATGGCTACACCTTC.

This rearrangement joins TRBV7-2 to TRBJ1-2; no definite D call. The ends were cut back, 0 bases at V and 2 bases at J, with 10 bases in the middle. The CDR3 consists of 15 residues. Germline V gene lookup returns CDR1 SGHTA and CDR2 FQGNSA. CDR3 residues: CASSLASRSNYGYTF. The CDR3, as DNA: TGTGCCAGCAGCTTAGCAAGTCGGTCAAACTATGGCTACACCTTC.

The chain carries TRBV18 and TRBJ1-1; D is uncertain. The CDR3 is made up of 15 amino acids. V lost 2 bases, J lost 1 base, and 11 bases lay in between. The germline gives CDR1 KGHSH, CDR2 LQKENI. CDR3 DNA: TGTGCCAGCTCACCAGGGCGGGAGGGGAACACTGAAGCTTTCTTT. This translates into CASSPGREGNTEAFF.

CDR3 bases: TGCGCCAGCAGCTTGCTGGGGGCGAACACTGAAGCTTTCTTT. Encoded protein: CASSLLGANTEAFF. The V and J genes are TRBV5-1 and TRBJ1-1, with a tentative D call TRBD1 (6 bases). The CDR3 covers 14 residues. V dropped 1 base and J dropped 1 base, with 8 bases sitting between them. CDR1 SGHRS and CDR2 YFSETQ come from the germline V gene.

The genes are TRBV11-1 and TRBJ2-1; 8 nucleotides line up with TRBD1. CDR1 SGHAT and CDR2 FQDESV come from the germline V gene (reference sequence). J lost 0 bases, V lost 5 bases, and 3 bases had no gene match. The length of the CDR3 is 15 residues. The chain's CDR3 is CASSRDRSSYNEQFF. The DNA for the CDR3 is TGTGCCAGCAGCAGGGACAGGAGCTCCTACAATGAGCAGTTCTTC.

In regard to this clone: The same CDR3 also results from other DNA sequences found in this sample. Here the CDR3 reads CASMSRVYNEQFF. CDR3 nucleotides: TGTGCCAGCATGAGCCGAGTCTACAATGAGCAGTTCTTC. The rearrangement uses TRBV2 and TRBJ2-1, with D unresolved. This CDR3 is 13 amino acids long. Germline-derived CDR1 and CDR2 are SNHLY and FYNNEI. V was cut by 7 bases and J by 3 bases, with 10 bases left in between.

The genes are TRBV6-2 or TRBV6-3 and TRBJ2-3, with 9 bases matching TRBD2. The germline gives CDR1 MNHEY, CDR2 SVGEGT. This CDR3 spans 18 amino acids. Trimming cost V 0 bases and J 2 bases; bases outside gene matches: 9. The CDR3 sequence is CASSYSTSLAGNTDTQYF. The CDR3 coding sequence is TGTGCCAGCAGTTACTCGACCTCGCTAGCGGGGAACACAGATACGCAGTATTTT.

The J gene is TRBJ1-3, the V gene TRBV5-6; D unresolved. The CDR3 has 15 residues. V was pared by 2 bases and J by 2 bases, with 11 bases between. Germline lookup yields CDR1 SGHDT and CDR2 YYEEEE. This CDR3 is CASSLTPATGNTIYF. The DNA of the CDR3 is TGTGCCAGCAGCTTAACGCCGGCAACTGGAAACACCATATATTTT. The full variable domain, with the rest looked up from reference TRBV5-6 and TRBJ1-3, is DAGVTQSPTHLIKTRGQQVTLRCSPKSGHDTVSWYQQALGQGPQFIFQYYEEEERQRGNFPDRFSGHQFPNYSSELNVNALLLGDSALYLCASSLTPATGNTIYFGEGSWLTVV.